There are a few counts of the clone carrying this T cell receptor beta chain. The time point here: pre-sensitization, week 0. Treatment specified: therapeutic diphenylcyclopropenone sensitization with weekly scalp DPC. Investigators collected blood before applying each patch test. The data belong to a study of human T cells and chemical hapten exposure. The overall study: The patient population, which was mostly female, had alopecia areata, totalis or universalis. Variation in per-sample TCR yields came mainly from small pooled library volume differences.

The length of the CDR3 is 12 residues. The germline V and J ends were trimmed by 8 bases and 7 bases, with 12 bases remaining between them. Germline values: CDR1 LGHNA, CDR2 YNFKEQ. In the library, unique molecular identifiers were attached to individual cDNA molecules. Each CDR3 protein is one row after TCRdb ran MiXCR on the RACE reads. The sample records about 64,000 distinct CDR3 sequences, about 11% being singletons. This specimen consisted of whole blood, obtained in connection with sensitization to the hapten diphenylcyclopropenone (DPC). The receptor was isolated from a middle-aged woman with alopecia areata. Some clones in this sample may be carry-over from other donors' samples. The gene calls are TRBV4-2 and TRBJ2-1, with D unresolved. DNA for the CDR3: TGTGCCAGCCTCGGTGGACGGAATGAGCAGTTCTTC. Protein: CASLGGRNEQFF.